These 3 T cell receptor beta chains were sequenced from one sample in a study of T cells expressing NK-cell markers. TCRdb re-called the 5' RACE reads and shows each CDR3 protein once, DNA omitted. The sample table includes about 15,000 distinct CDR3 sequences. Sequencing was carried out using blood T cells: a sorted CD56 or NKG2C T cell subset, CD4+ or CD8+ T cells, or bulk PBMC T cells (not recorded which). These receptors were collected from a man aged 18-75 years in good health.

The chain is built from TRBV9 and TRBJ2-2; TCRdb designates TRBD1, a call that cannot be tested without DNA. The CDR3 is made up of 16 amino acids. CDR1 and CDR2 from the germline V gene are SGDLS and YYNGEE. The CDR3 sequence: CASSVGTGTGTGELFF.

The chain links TRBV20-1 to TRBJ1-6. This CDR3 has 13 amino acids. Germline V gene lookup returns CDR1 DFQATT and CDR2 SNEGSKA (reference sequence). CDR3 region: CSAPAGSSSPLHF.

The CDR3 loop is CASSHSKHRGLDQPQHF. This chain connects TRBV4-2 to TRBJ1-5; lacking DNA, the TRBD1 call made by TCRdb goes unchecked. The CDR3 spans 17 residues. Germline CDR1 is LGHNA and CDR2 is YNFKEQ.